The 5 T cell receptor beta chains in this list originate from one sample, sequenced in a study of OX40 agonist ivuxolimab in advanced cancers. TCRdb keeps only in-frame clones here, not all; method: immunoSEQ multiplex PCR. The table has 75,000 to 95,000 clones, around 86% seen once. The specimen was CD4+ or CD8+ T cells sorted from blood, collected in a trial of the OX40 agonist ivuxolimab. The source of these receptors is an adult with an advanced solid tumor such as melanoma, head and neck, liver or kidney cancer.

The J gene is TRBJ2-5, the V gene TRBV5-1, with D perhaps TRBD1 or TRBD2 (5 bases each). The CDR3 sequence is 14 residues long. Trimming pared 4 bases from V and 2 bases from J, leaving 12 bases between. The V gene's germline CDR1 is SGHRS and CDR2 YFSETQ. CDR3 in amino acids: CASSLGATQETQYF. CDR3 DNA: TGCGCCAGCAGCCTCGGGGCGACTCAAGAGACCCAGTACTTC.

The gene calls are TRBV7-2 and TRBJ1-1; maybe TRBD1 (5 bases). The CDR3 covers 13 residues. With 4 bases removed from V and 5 bases from J, the gap between germline ends came to 11 bases. Per germline, CDR1 SGHTA and CDR2 FQGNSA. Written as DNA, the CDR3 is TGTGCCAGCAGCTCCATGGGGGGGACTGAAGCTTTCTTT. It codes for CASSSMGGTEAFF.

This chain links TRBV11-1 with TRBJ1-1; 9 positions agree with TRBD1. V lost 3 bases, J lost 4 bases, and 6 bases stayed unmatched. This CDR3 has 15 amino acids. From germline, CDR1 is SGHAT and CDR2 FQDESV (reference sequence). In nucleotides, the CDR3 is TGTGCCAGCAGCTTCGCCGGGACAGGGAGCACTGAAGCTTTCTTT. Translated: CASSFAGTGSTEAFF.

V is TRBV7-8 and J is TRBJ2-7, with 8 bases matching TRBD2. Germline CDR1 SGHVS, CDR2 FQNEAQ. V was clipped by 8 bases and J by 2 bases; unmatched bases: 8. The CDR3 is 14 amino acids. This chain's CDR3 is CASPGGGGPYEQYF. The CDR3 DNA is TGTGCCAGCCCGGGAGGGGGGGGACCCTACGAGCAGTACTTC.

The chain employs TRBV28 and TRBJ2-7; 7 positions match TRBD2. Germline trimming cut 3 bases from V and 11 bases from J; bases unmatched to any gene: 4. Per germline, CDR1 MDHEN and CDR2 SYDVKM. The CDR3 has 11 residues. In nucleotides, the CDR3 is TGTGCCAGCAGTTTGAGTACTAGCGAGTACTTC. Amino acid sequence: CASSLSTSEYF.